A single T cell receptor beta chain is shown here with its context. V dropped 3 bases and J dropped 6 bases, with 15 bases sitting between them. The CDR3 sequence is 13 residues long. From germline, CDR1 is DFQATT and CDR2 SNEGSKA (reference sequence). This sample is part of a study of blood T cell repertoires in COVID-19. The wider study: Researchers got acute and convalescent COVID-19 samples from the United States, Italy and Spain.

The protocol was immunoSEQ multiplex PCR, while the TCRdb copy is restricted to in-frame clones and leaves out a portion. The data contain over 15,000 clones, 75% to 90% of them seen just once; the ten biggest clones take up 10% to 15%. The source is a man between 60 and 75 years old with active COVID-19. Sequencing was done on a sample of peripheral blood. The chain employs TRBV20-1 and TRBJ2-7; no clear D. DNA of the CDR3: TGCAGTGCTAGTGGCGGCCAGTCCCGCGAGCAGTACTTC. Translating gives CSASGGQSREQYF.